These T cell receptor beta chains were read from a single sample in a study of spatial heterogeneity in lung cancer. One entry per CDR3 protein results from TCRdb running MiXCR on the 5' RACE reads. Of thousands of distinct CDR3 sequences listed, 26% are singletons. The source material was PBMCs, sampled at surgery. These receptors all come from a male donor with early-stage non-small cell lung cancer. CDR3s include the opening cysteine and the closing phenylalanine or tryptophan. The order of the fields is clone size, V gene, J gene, D gene, CDR3 protein, CDR3 DNA. The D gene is left open where the match is weak. Expanded clones get a size class; other rows say once, few or many, or leave the size out.

clone size: medium-sized
V gene: TRBV7-2
J gene: TRBJ1-2
D gene: NA
CDR3 protein: CASSLAGPPSYGYTF
CDR3 DNA: TGTGCCAGCAGCTTAGCGGGGCCGCCTAGCTATGGCTACACCTTC

clone size: few
V gene: TRBV3-1
J gene: TRBJ1-2
D gene: NA
CDR3 protein: CASSPSYGGDQANYGYTF
CDR3 DNA: TGTGCCAGCAGCCCCTCATACGGGGGGGATCAAGCTAACTATGGCTACACCTTC

clone size: once
V gene: TRBV25-1
J gene: TRBJ1-6
D gene: NA
CDR3 protein: CATGAYNSPLHF
CDR3 DNA: TGTGCCACTGGAGCGTATAATTCACCCCTCCACTTT

clone size: medium-sized
V gene: TRBV19
J gene: TRBJ2-1
D gene: NA
CDR3 protein: CASSGQSYNEQFF
CDR3 DNA: TGTGCCAGTAGTGGACAGAGTTACAATGAGCAGTTCTTC

clone size: medium-sized
V gene: TRBV15
J gene: TRBJ2-5
D gene: NA
CDR3 protein: CATSRDRAAQETQYF
CDR3 DNA: TGTGCCACCAGCAGAGATAGGGCAGCTCAAGAGACCCAGTACTTC

clone size: once
V gene: TRBV4-3
J gene: TRBJ2-2
D gene: NA
CDR3 protein: CASSGRQPPHTGELFF
CDR3 DNA: TGCGCCAGCAGTGGCAGGCAACCCCCCCACACCGGGGAGCTGTTTTTT

clone size: NA
V gene: TRBV20-1
J gene: TRBJ1-2
D gene: NA
CDR3 protein: CSCTGTLGYGYTF
CDR3 DNA: TGCAGCTGCACCGGGACCCTTGGCTATGGCTACACCTTC

clone size: few
V gene: TRBV12-3/TRBV12-4
J gene: TRBJ1-1
D gene: NA
CDR3 protein: CASSFYQGTEAFF
CDR3 DNA: TGTGCCAGCAGTTTCTATCAGGGTACTGAAGCTTTCTTT

clone size: few
V gene: TRBV6-1
J gene: TRBJ2-2
D gene: TRBD2
CDR3 protein: CASSRDYTTGELFF
CDR3 DNA: TGTGCCAGCAGTCGGGACTACACTACCGGGGAGCTGTTTTTT

clone size: few
V gene: TRBV14
J gene: TRBJ2-7
D gene: TRBD2
CDR3 protein: CASSPTGLAGEQYF
CDR3 DNA: TGTGCCAGCAGCCCGACGGGGCTAGCGGGAGAGCAGTACTTC

clone size: NA
V gene: TRBV14
J gene: TRBJ2-2
D gene: TRBD2
CDR3 protein: CASSQPGTSGVITGELFF
CDR3 DNA: TGTGCCAGCAGCCAACCTGGGACTAGCGGGGTGATCACCGGGGAGCTGTTTTTT

clone size: NA
V gene: TRBV25-1
J gene: TRBJ2-7
D gene: TRBD1
CDR3 protein: CASTPGTAYEQYF
CDR3 DNA: TGTGCCAGCACCCCCGGGACAGCCTACGAGCAGTACTTC

clone size: medium-sized
V gene: TRBV24-1
J gene: TRBJ1-2
D gene: NA
CDR3 protein: CATSDSQVADGYTF
CDR3 DNA: TGTGCCACCAGTGATTCGCAGGTTGCCGATGGCTACACCTTC

clone size: NA
V gene: TRBV27
J gene: TRBJ2-7
D gene: NA
CDR3 protein: CASSVRRESYEQYF
CDR3 DNA: TGTGCCAGCAGCGTCCGCAGGGAATCCTACGAGCAGTACTTC

clone size: medium-sized
V gene: TRBV7-6
J gene: TRBJ2-1
D gene: TRBD2
CDR3 protein: CASSLGLAAYNEQFF
CDR3 DNA: TGTGCCAGCAGCTTAGGACTAGCAGCCTACAATGAGCAGTTCTTC

clone size: medium-sized
V gene: TRBV6-2/TRBV6-3
J gene: TRBJ2-1
D gene: NA
CDR3 protein: CASAGVDEQFF
CDR3 DNA: TGTGCCAGCGCCGGGGTCGATGAGCAGTTCTTC

clone size: NA
V gene: TRBV6-1
J gene: TRBJ2-7
D gene: NA
CDR3 protein: CASSISQRGEQYF
CDR3 DNA: TGTGCGAGCTCCATTTCCCAGAGGGGCGAGCAGTACTTC

clone size: medium-sized
V gene: TRBV5-1
J gene: TRBJ1-1
D gene: NA
CDR3 protein: CASTAGGPEAFF
CDR3 DNA: TGCGCCAGCACTGCCGGGGGCCCTGAAGCTTTCTTT

clone size: medium-sized
V gene: TRBV19
J gene: TRBJ2-1
D gene: NA
CDR3 protein: CASRLTGSEGEQFF
CDR3 DNA: TGTGCCAGTAGGCTGACGGGGAGTGAGGGGGAGCAGTTCTTC

clone size: NA
V gene: TRBV29-1
J gene: TRBJ2-3
D gene: TRBD2
CDR3 protein: CSAQPPLTSGSTDTQYF
CDR3 DNA: TGCAGCGCCCAGCCCCCTTTGACTAGCGGAAGCACAGATACGCAGTATTTT

clone size: once
V gene: TRBV4-1
J gene: TRBJ1-1
D gene: TRBD1
CDR3 protein: CASSYRDRDGQAFF
CDR3 DNA: TGCGCCAGCAGCTACCGGGACAGGGATGGTCAAGCTTTCTTT

clone size: NA
V gene: TRBV20-1
J gene: TRBJ1-3
D gene: NA
CDR3 protein: CSASSVNTIYF
CDR3 DNA: TGCAGTGCTAGCTCGGTGAACACCATATATTTT

clone size: few
V gene: TRBV10-2
J gene: TRBJ1-3
D gene: TRBD1
CDR3 protein: CASSTTGGSGNTIYF
CDR3 DNA: TGCGCCAGCAGTACAACAGGGGGCTCTGGAAACACCATATATTTT

clone size: medium-sized
V gene: TRBV7-3
J gene: TRBJ2-5
D gene: NA
CDR3 protein: CASSSDPQETQYF
CDR3 DNA: TGTGCCAGCAGCTCAGACCCACAAGAGACCCAGTACTTC

clone size: NA
V gene: TRBV28
J gene: TRBJ1-2
D gene: NA
CDR3 protein: CASTSQTNYGYTF
CDR3 DNA: TGTGCCAGCACCAGCCAGACTAACTATGGCTACACCTTC

clone size: NA
V gene: TRBV20-1
J gene: TRBJ2-3
D gene: TRBD1
CDR3 protein: CSAPPGTGATDTQYF
CDR3 DNA: TGCAGTGCTCCGCCCGGGACAGGGGCCACAGATACGCAGTATTTT

clone size: NA
V gene: TRBV7-9
J gene: TRBJ2-3
D gene: TRBD1
CDR3 protein: CASSPDRERDTQYF
CDR3 DNA: TGTGCCAGCAGCCCCGACAGGGAAAGGGATACGCAGTATTTT

clone size: NA
V gene: TRBV7-9
J gene: TRBJ1-1
D gene: NA
CDR3 protein: CASSSETRGEAFF
CDR3 DNA: TGTGCCAGCAGCTCTGAAACTCGAGGTGAAGCTTTCTTT

clone size: NA
V gene: TRBV29-1
J gene: TRBJ2-3
D gene: NA
CDR3 protein: CSVMRGSTDTQYF
CDR3 DNA: TGCAGCGTTATGAGAGGGAGCACAGATACGCAGTATTTT

clone size: medium-sized
V gene: TRBV28
J gene: TRBJ2-5
D gene: NA
CDR3 protein: CASSSSGETQYF
CDR3 DNA: TGTGCCAGCAGTTCCTCCGGAGAGACCCAGTACTTC

clone size: medium-sized
V gene: TRBV12-3/TRBV12-4
J gene: TRBJ2-1
D gene: NA
CDR3 protein: CASSLSSGPPANEQFF
CDR3 DNA: TGTGCCAGCAGTTTATCCAGCGGCCCTCCAGCCAATGAGCAGTTCTTC

clone size: medium-sized
V gene: TRBV10-1
J gene: TRBJ2-3
D gene: NA
CDR3 protein: CASAKGTLKDTQYF
CDR3 DNA: TGCGCCAGCGCAAAAGGGACCCTCAAAGATACGCAGTATTTT

clone size: NA
V gene: TRBV5-1
J gene: TRBJ2-2
D gene: NA
CDR3 protein: CASSDIRTESTGELFF
CDR3 DNA: TGCGCCAGCAGCGATATCCGGACTGAAAGTACCGGGGAGCTGTTTTTT

clone size: few
V gene: TRBV3-1
J gene: TRBJ2-7
D gene: NA
CDR3 protein: CASSQVQDEQYF
CDR3 DNA: TGTGCCAGCAGCCAAGTGCAAGACGAGCAGTACTTC

clone size: medium-sized
V gene: TRBV5-8
J gene: TRBJ1-5
D gene: TRBD1
CDR3 protein: CASSNRDRNQPQHF
CDR3 DNA: TGTGCCAGCAGCAACCGGGACAGAAATCAGCCCCAGCATTTT

clone size: few
V gene: TRBV5-6
J gene: TRBJ2-5
D gene: TRBD1
CDR3 protein: CASSWDRVAETQYF
CDR3 DNA: TGTGCCAGCAGCTGGGACAGGGTAGCAGAGACCCAGTACTTC

clone size: NA
V gene: TRBV20-1
J gene: TRBJ2-7
D gene: TRBD2
CDR3 protein: CSARREGLGYEQYF
CDR3 DNA: TGCAGTGCTAGGAGGGAGGGGTTAGGATACGAGCAGTACTTC

clone size: many
V gene: TRBV19
J gene: TRBJ1-6
D gene: NA
CDR3 protein: CASPWGSSPPLHF
CDR3 DNA: TGTGCCAGCCCCTGGGGCTCTTCGCCACCCCTCCACTTT

clone size: medium-sized
V gene: TRBV9
J gene: TRBJ2-5
D gene: NA
CDR3 protein: CASSSGFGLETQYF
CDR3 DNA: TGTGCCAGCAGCTCCGGATTCGGGCTGGAGACCCAGTACTTC

clone size: medium-sized
V gene: TRBV11-2
J gene: TRBJ2-7
D gene: NA
CDR3 protein: CASSQTGTGEQYF
CDR3 DNA: TGTGCCAGCAGCCAAACAGGTACAGGGGAGCAGTACTTC

clone size: many
V gene: TRBV7-9
J gene: TRBJ2-7
D gene: NA
CDR3 protein: CASSLVDEQYF
CDR3 DNA: TGTGCCAGCAGCTTAGTGGACGAGCAGTACTTC